A selection of T cell receptor beta chains follows, all from one sample in a study of blood T cell repertoires in COVID-19. The table came from immunoSEQ multiplex PCR; TCRdb's copy has only in-frame clones and leaves some out. Of around 300,000 clones in the sample, 90% were seen once. The sample taken for sequencing was PBMCs or T cells enriched from blood (not recorded which). These receptors were obtained from a young woman with acute COVID-19. Both conserved end residues are part of each CDR3. D genes are given only for firm matches. The listing skips clone size in some rows; elsewhere it reads once, few, many or a size class.

TRBV13	TRBD2	TRBJ2-7	20	NA	TGTGCCAGCAGCTTAATCTCCCGACTAGCGGGAGGCACCAGCTCCTACGAGCAGTACTTC	CASSLISRLAGGTSSYEQYF
TRBV3-1/TRBV3-2	NA	TRBJ2-7	12	NA	TGTGCCAGCAGCCAACCAGGGGACGAGCAGTACTTC	CASSQPGDEQYF
TRBV29-1	NA	TRBJ2-7	14	NA	TGCAGCGTTGAAAAGTTGGGCAGGGAATACGAGCAGTACTTC	CSVEKLGREYEQYF
TRBV7-9	TRBD1	TRBJ1-3	18	once	TGTGCCAGCAGCAAAACGACAGGGGCGACCACCTCTGGAAACACCATATATTTT	CASSKTTGATTSGNTIYF
TRBV19	NA	TRBJ2-1	13	NA	TGTGCCAGTAGTACCCGACTAGAGGGTGAGCAGTTCTTC	CASSTRLEGEQFF
TRBV28	NA	TRBJ1-4	17	NA	TGTGCCAGCAGTTTGTACCCCTGGTATGAGAAGGGGGAAAAACTGTTTTTT	CASSLYPWYEKGEKLFF
TRBV14	NA	TRBJ2-2	13	NA	TGTGCCAGCAGCCCCCAAACAGGGGGGGAGCTGTTTTTT	CASSPQTGGELFF
TRBV24-1	TRBD2	TRBJ2-3	14	NA	TGTGCCACCAGTGATTTTAGGGAGGGGGATACGCAGTATTTT	CATSDFREGDTQYF
TRBV5-1	TRBD1	TRBJ2-5	14	NA	TGCGCCAGCAGTTACCGGGACAGGGAGGGGACCCAGTACTTC	CASSYRDREGTQYF
TRBV10-3	NA	TRBJ1-5	13	few	TGTGCCACCCGGGGGGCTAGCAATCAGCCCCAGCATTTT	CATRGASNQPQHF
TRBV7-3	TRBD1	TRBJ1-2	14	once	TGTGCCAGCAGCCCGGGACAGGGGAACTATGGCTACACCTTC	CASSPGQGNYGYTF
TRBV7-9	TRBD2	TRBJ2-3	13	NA	TGTGCCAGCAGCTACGGCGGGAGTACAACGCAGTATTTT	CASSYGGSTTQYF
TRBV29-1	NA	TRBJ1-3	13	NA	TGCAGCGTACGAGCCGCCTCTGGAAACACCATATATTTT	CSVRAASGNTIYF
TRBV5-4	NA	TRBJ2-4	15	NA	TGTGCCAGCAGCTTGGCAGGGGTAGGCAAAAACATTCAGTACTTC	CASSLAGVGKNIQYF
TRBV28	TRBD1	TRBJ2-7	15	NA	TGTGCCAGCAGTCCATACAGTCAGGGGGACTACGAGCAGTACTTC	CASSPYSQGDYEQYF
TRBV30	TRBD1	TRBJ2-5	15	NA	TGTGCCTGGAGTCCCGAGATAGGGACAGGGGAGACCCAGTACTTC	CAWSPEIGTGETQYF
TRBV19	NA	TRBJ1-1	11	NA	TGTGCCAGTAGCCCGGGGACTGAAGCTTTCTTT	CASSPGTEAFF
TRBV27	NA	TRBJ2-2	13	few	TGTGCCAGCAGTCGGGGTATGTCCGGGGAGCTGTTTTTT	CASSRGMSGELFF
TRBV19	TRBD1	TRBJ1-5	18	NA	TGTGCCAGTAGTATAGAAGGAGGGGGCCTCCATAGCAATCAGCCCCAGCATTTT	CASSIEGGGLHSNQPQHF
TRBV7-8	NA	TRBJ1-4	15	NA	TGTGCCAGCACCCTACTACAGGGAAAACAAGAAAAACTGTTTTTT	CASTLLQGKQEKLFF
TRBV19	NA	TRBJ1-2	14	NA	TGTGCCAGTAGTATCCAACAGGGAACGTACGGCTACACCTTC	CASSIQQGTYGYTF
TRBV2	TRBD1	TRBJ2-7	15	NA	TGTGCCAGCAGTCCCGGACAGGGCGACACCTACGAGCAGTACTTC	CASSPGQGDTYEQYF
TRBV5-4	TRBD2	TRBJ2-3	15	once	TGTGCCAGCAGCTTTTCGAGCGGGAGGGCAGATACGCAGTATTTT	CASSFSSGRADTQYF
TRBV6-5	NA	TRBJ2-1	15	NA	TGTGCCAGCAGTTACTCCGAGAGCTCCTACAATGAGCAGTTCTTC	CASSYSESSYNEQFF
TRBV5-1	NA	TRBJ1-1	15	NA	TGCGCCAGCAGCCCCACGTACAGGGCGAACACTGAAGCTTTCTTT	CASSPTYRANTEAFF
TRBV2	NA	TRBJ1-5	14	NA	TGTGCCAGCAGGGTACTACAGGGCAATCAGCCCCAGCATTTT	CASRVLQGNQPQHF
TRBV28	TRBD1	TRBJ1-4	13	NA	TGTGCCAGCGGGGACAGCCTGAATGAAAAACTGTTTTTT	CASGDSLNEKLFF
TRBV30	NA	TRBJ2-5	16	few	TGTGCCTGGAGTTACTCCCTGCCAAGAGTCCCAGAGACCCAGTACTTC	CAWSYSLPRVPETQYF
TRBV6-5	NA	TRBJ2-5	15	NA	TGTGCCAGCAGTTCTGGGTGGGGCCTAGAAGAGACCCAGTACTTC	CASSSGWGLEETQYF
TRBV2	NA	TRBJ2-3	15	NA	TGTGCCAGCAGTGATGAGGGGGTACGCACAGATACGCAGTATTTT	CASSDEGVRTDTQYF
TRBV19	NA	TRBJ2-1	15	once	TGCGCCAGTAGTGCGACATCTAACGCCTACAATGAGCAGTTCTTC	CASSATSNAYNEQFF
TRBV29-1	TRBD2	TRBJ2-2	14	NA	TGCAGCGGACTCGGACTAGCGAACACCGGGGAGCTGTTTTTT	CSGLGLANTGELFF
TRBV9	NA	TRBJ1-2	17	NA	TGTGCCAGCACCCTAGGGATCGGCCCAAAAGGGGACTATGGCTACACCTTC	CASTLGIGPKGDYGYTF
TRBV5-1	NA	TRBJ1-1	14	NA	TGCGCCAGCAGCTTGGATTCCGGAGGCAGAGAGGCTTTCTTT	CASSLDSGGREAFF
TRBV19	TRBD1	TRBJ1-4	14	NA	TGTGCCAGTAGATCACTCGACAGGGATGAAAAACTGTTTTTT	CASRSLDRDEKLFF
TRBV13	TRBD1	TRBJ2-7	16	NA	TGTGCCAGCAGCCCCCGGACAGGGGGCGTAACCTACGAGCAGTACTTC	CASSPRTGGVTYEQYF
TRBV27	TRBD2	TRBJ2-3	15	NA	TGTGCCAGCAGTTTTCAAGCGGGAGTGCTAGATACGCAGTATTTT	CASSFQAGVLDTQYF
TRBV28	TRBD2	TRBJ2-5	15	NA	TGTGCCAGCAGTCCACTAGCGGGAGTTGAAGAGACCCAGTACTTC	CASSPLAGVEETQYF
TRBV27	NA	TRBJ1-6	17	NA	TGTGCCAGCAGTTTACGGGAAAGGAGCTCCTATAATTCACCCCTCCACTTT	CASSLRERSSYNSPLHF
TRBV9	NA	TRBJ1-6	16	NA	TGTGCCAGCAGCCCCACCTCGGACAGCGTTAATTCACCCCTCCACTTT	CASSPTSDSVNSPLHF
TRBV12-5	TRBD1	TRBJ1-1	18	NA	TGTGCTAGTGGTTTGGTACTTCGGACAGGGGTCGAGAGAACTGAAGCTTTCTTT	CASGLVLRTGVERTEAFF
TRBV13	TRBD1	TRBJ1-2	13	NA	TGTGCCAGCAGCCCCCAAAGGGGGCCGGGCTACACCTTC	CASSPQRGPGYTF
TRBV4-2	TRBD2	TRBJ2-3	16	once	TGTGCCAGCAGCCAAGGGATAGCGGGAAGCACAGATACGCAGTATTTT	CASSQGIAGSTDTQYF
TRBV21-1	NA	TRBJ1-2	11	NA	TGTGCCAGCAGCAAAGCCGCACTTAGCACCTTC	CASSKAALSTF
TRBV18	TRBD1	TRBJ2-7	14	NA	TGTGCCAGCTCCGAAGGGACAGCCCCCGGCGAGCAGTACTTC	CASSEGTAPGEQYF
TRBV2	TRBD2	TRBJ2-3	15	NA	TGTGCCAGCAGGAAGACTAGCGGGACAGTAGATACGCAGTATTTT	CASRKTSGTVDTQYF
TRBV21-1	NA	TRBJ1-5	13	few	TGTGCCAGACTAGCAGGGAATGGAGCGCCCCAGCATTTT	CARLAGNGAPQHF
TRBV28	NA	TRBJ1-1	14	NA	TGTGCCAGCAGTTTGGGGACTAAGAACACTGAAGCTTTCTTT	CASSLGTKNTEAFF
TRBV6-5	NA	TRBJ1-3	14	NA	TGTGCCAGCGGCGGGGGGGTGCATGGAAACACCATATATTTT	CASGGGVHGNTIYF
TRBV15	NA	TRBJ2-5	14	NA	TGTGCCACCAGCTTCTCTGCCGAGGAGATGGCCCAGTACTTC	CATSFSAEEMAQYF
TRBV5-1	TRBD2	TRBJ2-2	15	NA	TGCGCCAGCAGCTCGGGACTAGAAAACACCGGGGAGCTGTTTTTT	CASSSGLENTGELFF